One and the same sample provided the 17 T cell receptor beta chains below, sequenced in a study of T cell changes during pregnancy in multiple sclerosis. Sequencing used immunoSEQ multiplex PCR; TCRdb keeps in-frame clones, though not all of them. The table has around 31,000 clones, more than 85% seen once. This specimen consisted of CD4+ T cells from peripheral blood mononuclear cells, obtained in the second trimester of pregnancy. The receptors come from a female donor with multiple sclerosis, enrolled in a pregnancy study.

The chain has TRBV12-5 and TRBJ2-1; 11 bases are shared with TRBD1. J was trimmed by 6 bases and V by 4 bases; bases with no gene match: 11. The CDR3 has 17 residues. Germline V gene data show CDR1 as LGHNT and CDR2 as FRNRAP. This CDR3 reads CASGSELGQGAVNEQFF. In DNA form, the CDR3 reads TGTGCTAGTGGTTCGGAATTAGGACAGGGGGCGGTCAATGAGCAGTTCTTC.

The genes are TRBV15 and TRBJ2-1; the match to TRBD2 covers 11 bases. Trimming removed 5 bases from V and 13 bases from J; junction bases left unmatched: 4. The CDR3 has 12 amino acids. Germline CDR1 LNHNV, CDR2 YYDKDF (reference sequence). The CDR3 is CATSSTSGSQFF. CDR3 in DNA: TGTGCCACCAGCTCTACTAGCGGGAGTCAGTTCTTC.

The chain links TRBV5-1 to TRBJ2-1; possible D gene TRBD1, 6 bases. Germline CDR1 SGHRS, CDR2 YFSETQ. The CDR3 length is 14 residues. Trimming left V 0 bases short and J 8 bases short, with 12 bases between. The CDR3 here is CASSLETGGDEQFF. The CDR3 DNA is TGCGCCAGCAGCTTGGAGACAGGCGGCGATGAGCAGTTCTTC. Full variable domain (rest looked up from reference TRBV5-1 and TRBJ2-1): KAGVTQTPRYLIKTRGQQVTLSCSPISGHRSVSWYQQTPGQGLQFLFEYFSETQRNKGNFPGRFSGRQFSNSRSEMNVSTLELGDSALYLCASSLETGGDEQFFGPGTRLTVL.

The V call is TRBV6-5, the J call TRBJ2-7; D gene unclear. CDR3 length equals 15 residues. Germline V lookup: CDR1 MNHEY, CDR2 SVGAGI. Between the trimmed V and J ends, which lost 4 bases and 3 bases, there was a span of 16 bases. The DNA for the CDR3 is TGTGCCAGCAGTTCGGCCGGCCTAGTAGGCTACGAGCAGTACTTC. This codes for CASSSAGLVGYEQYF.

This clone was recorded only once. The chain carries TRBV2 and TRBJ2-2; D call uncertain. The V and J ends lost 5 bases and 6 bases respectively, with 4 bases between them. The CDR3 covers 11 residues. Germline V gene data show CDR1 as SNHLY and CDR2 as FYNNEI. CDR3 loop: CASSISGELFF. Here the CDR3 DNA reads TGTGCCAGCAGTATATCCGGGGAGCTGTTTTTT.

This clone occurred once. The chain uses TRBV11-2 and TRBJ2-1; 15 bases are a match to TRBD2. CDR3 length equals 15 residues. Germline V gene data show CDR1 as SGHAT and CDR2 as FQNNGV. The V and J ends lost 6 bases and 10 bases, in that order; junction bases with no gene match: 7. The CDR3 nucleotides are TGTGCCAGCAGTAGAGGGGGGACTAGCGGGAGGGAGCAGTTCTTC. It specifies CASSRGGTSGREQFF.

J is TRBJ2-7 and V is TRBV18; 7 bases map to TRBD1. The V segment lost 4 bases and the J segment 1 base; nucleotides outside the gene matches: 4. The length of the CDR3 is 14 residues. Germline V CDR1 and CDR2: KGHSH, LQKENI. CDR3 in DNA: TGTGCCAGCTCACGAGGACAGGTTTCCTACGAGCAGTACTTC. It encodes CASSRGQVSYEQYF. Drawing the rest from reference TRBV18 and TRBJ2-7, the complete variable domain is NAGVMQNPRHLVRRRGQEARLRCSPMKGHSHVYWYRQLPEEGLKFMVYLQKENIIDESGMPKERFSAEFPKEGPSILRIQQVVRGDSAAYFCASSRGQVSYEQYFGPGTRLTVT.

The rearrangement uses TRBV5-1 and TRBJ1-4; D perhaps matches TRBD1 (6 bases). V lost 4 bases to trimming and J lost 4 bases, with 17 bases between them. The germline CDR1 and CDR2 sequences are SGHRS and YFSETQ. The CDR3 sequence is 16 residues long. The CDR3 DNA sequence: TGCGCCAGCAGCCCCCGTGGAGGCAGGGGTAATGAAAAACTGTTTTTT. It codes for CASSPRGGRGNEKLFF.

The chain joins TRBV4-1 to TRBJ1-5, with no clear D. V gave up 2 bases and J gave up 2 bases, with 13 bases separating them. From germline, CDR1 is MGHRA and CDR2 YSYEKL. CDR3 length: 16 residues. Here the CDR3 reads CASSQQEGGGNQPQHF. The CDR3, as DNA: TGCGCCAGCAGCCAACAGGAGGGAGGAGGCAATCAGCCCCAGCATTTT.

The chain uses TRBV6-4 and TRBJ2-1; TRBD1 agrees at 11 bases. V shed 3 bases and J 2 bases; nucleotides not matched to a gene: 0. The CDR3 covers 15 residues. The germline CDR1 and CDR2 sequences are MRHNA and SNTAGT. In DNA form, the CDR3 reads TGTGCCAGCAGTGAGGACAGGGGGCCCTACAATGAGCAGTTCTTC. As protein: CASSEDRGPYNEQFF.

V usage is TRBV28 and J usage is TRBJ2-7, with D tentatively TRBD2 (6 bases). V was trimmed by 5 bases and J by 5 bases, leaving 22 bases between them. The CDR3 is 16 amino acids. Germline-derived CDR1 and CDR2 are MDHEN and SYDVKM. This CDR3 reads CASSALRWAGTHEQYF. DNA of the CDR3: TGTGCCAGCAGTGCCCTCCGTTGGGCGGGAACTCACGAGCAGTACTTC.

This clone was counted a single time. The chain joins TRBV6-5 to TRBJ2-1, with 7 bases aligning to TRBD2. CDR1 and CDR2 (germline): MNHEY, SVGAGI. The CDR3 is 14 amino acids. V trimming: 8 bases; J trimming: 6 bases; junction bases outside the gene matches: 10. In nucleotides, the CDR3 is TGTGCCAGCGGGGGGGGACTCCGACTCAATGAGCAGTTCTTC. Amino acids: CASGGGLRLNEQFF.

Only a few counts were recorded for this clone. V is TRBV30 and J is TRBJ1-1; TRBD1 is a possible D gene (5 bases). The germline V and J ends were trimmed by 1 base and 4 bases, with 22 bases remaining between them. CDR3 size: 17 residues. Looked up from germline, CDR1 is GTSNPN and CDR2 is SVGIG (reference sequence). As DNA, the CDR3 is TGTGCCTGGAGTGGTGGAGGTTCCGGGGGGAAGTTCACTGAAGCTTTCTTT. It specifies CAWSGGGSGGKFTEAFF.

The V call is TRBV10-3, the J call TRBJ1-3; no reliable D call. Per the germline V gene, CDR1 is ENHRY and CDR2 is SYGVKD. This CDR3 spans 15 amino acids. Trimming pared 0 bases from V and 4 bases from J, leaving 10 bases between. CDR3 in DNA: TGTGCCATCAGTGAGTCGGGGAGGCCCGGAAACACCATATATTTT. Amino acids: CAISESGRPGNTIYF.

This chain links TRBV5-1 with TRBJ1-5, with D perhaps TRBD1 (6 bases). The germline V and J ends were trimmed by 2 bases and 5 bases, with 11 bases remaining between them. The CDR3 covers 14 residues. Per germline, CDR1 SGHRS and CDR2 YFSETQ. Written as DNA, the CDR3 is TGCGCCAGCAGCTTAGGACAGACCGATCAGCCCCAGCATTTT. It is translated as CASSLGQTDQPQHF.

V and J are TRBV5-1 and TRBJ2-2; 7 bases map to TRBD1. The CDR3 loop spans 15 amino acids. Looked up from germline, CDR1 is SGHRS and CDR2 is YFSETQ. The V segment lost 4 bases and the J segment 5 bases; nucleotides outside the gene matches: 8. CDR3 in DNA: TGCGCCAGCAGCGTACAGGGGTGGGGGACCGGGGAGCTGTTTTTT. Translating it yields CASSVQGWGTGELFF.

The chain recombines TRBV4-1 with TRBJ2-1; D may be TRBD2 (6 bases). CDR3 length equals 16 residues. V shed 8 bases and J shed 5 bases, with 22 bases lying between them. Looked up from germline, CDR1 is MGHRA and CDR2 is YSYEKL. Here the CDR3 DNA reads TGCGCCAGCCGGCCGGTAATGACTAGTCAGCACAATGAGCAGTTCTTC. Its translation is CASRPVMTSQHNEQFF.